Listed below are T cell receptor beta chains from one sample, sequenced in a study of cytomegalovirus exposure and HLA in healthy donors. Repertoires were generated with immunoSEQ multiplex PCR, while TCRdb's copy carries only in-frame clones and drops some. The top ten clones hold around a tenth of a sample with around 90,000 clones, around nine tenths of them seen once. The sample consisted of PBMCs. The receptors shown here come from a man younger than 45 in good health and CMV-seropositive. Each CDR3 is given with its conserved first and last residue. A D gene is named only where the DNA matches it firmly. A clone size is listed for some rows: how often the clone was seen (once, few, many), or a class if it is expanded.

TRBJ2-1 TRBV19 TRBD2 NA CASSIAGGFNNEQFF TGTGCCAGTAGTATCGCGGGGGGCTTCAACAATGAGCAGTTCTTC
TRBJ2-1 TRBV6-1 NA NA CASLYLPGTLNEQFF TGTGCCAGCCTATACTTACCGGGAACCCTCAATGAGCAGTTCTTC
TRBJ2-2 TRBV30 NA NA CAWSRGGHAGELFF TGTGCCTGGAGCAGGGGTGGGCATGCCGGGGAGCTGTTTTTT
TRBJ2-7 TRBV28 TRBD1 NA CASRTTGTGNSYEQYF TGTGCCAGCAGGACCACCGGGACAGGGAACTCCTACGAGCAGTACTTC
TRBJ2-7 TRBV5-4 TRBD2 NA CASSPGLAGAGEQYF TGTGCCAGCAGCCCGGGACTAGCGGGAGCCGGGGAGCAGTACTTC
TRBJ2-1 TRBV6-1 NA NA CASSELRHYNEQFF TGTGCCAGCAGTGAACTGAGACACTACAATGAGCAGTTCTTC
TRBJ2-2 TRBV7-6 TRBD1 NA CASSFGQGTGELFF TGTGCCAGCAGCTTCGGACAGGGCACCGGGGAGCTGTTTTTT
TRBJ1-2 TRBV14 NA NA CASSQGLSYGYTF TGTGCCAGCAGCCAAGGACTCAGCTATGGCTACACCTTC
TRBJ2-1 TRBV4-1 TRBD2 once CASSHPGTSGRGEQFF TGCGCCAGCAGCCACCCCGGGACTAGCGGGAGAGGTGAGCAGTTCTTC
TRBJ2-3 TRBV2 TRBD1 NA CASSDSPGQRETDTQYF TGTGCCAGCAGTGACTCACCGGGACAGCGAGAGACAGATACGCAGTATTTT
TRBJ2-7 TRBV2 NA NA CASSVFGGSTTYEQYF TGTGCCAGCAGTGTTTTCGGTGGGTCTACTACCTACGAGCAGTACTTC
TRBJ2-5 TRBV7-2 NA NA CASSLGPSRETQYF TGTGCCAGCAGCTTAGGGCCCTCGAGGGAGACCCAGTACTTC
TRBJ1-2 TRBV7-9 NA NA CASSLLTAANYGYTF TGTGCCAGCAGCTTGCTAACAGCGGCTAACTATGGCTACACCTTC
TRBJ2-7 TRBV5-1 TRBD2 once CASSLADIFWASGAYEQYF TGCGCCAGCAGCTTGGCCGACATCTTCTGGGCTAGCGGAGCCTACGAGCAGTACTTC
TRBJ1-1 TRBV7-9 TRBD1 NA CASSRGDRWRTEAFF TGTGCCAGCAGCAGAGGGGACAGGTGGAGGACTGAAGCTTTCTTT
TRBJ2-7 TRBV7-2 TRBD1 NA CASRAGGHEQYF TGTGCCAGCAGAGCAGGGGGCCACGAGCAGTACTTC
TRBJ1-1 TRBV19 TRBD1 once CASSIAGTGTEAFF TGTGCCAGTAGTATAGCCGGGACAGGGACTGAAGCTTTCTTT
TRBJ2-5 TRBV27 TRBD2 NA CASSTVLAGQETQYF TGTGCCAGCAGTACAGTCCTAGCGGGACAAGAGACCCAGTACTTC
TRBJ2-1 TRBV11-1 NA NA CASSLDEANEQFF TGTGCCAGCAGCTTAGACGAGGCCAATGAGCAGTTCTTC
TRBJ1-4 TRBV2 NA NA CASSGAPEKLFF TGTGCCAGCAGTGGGGCCCCCGAAAAACTGTTTTTT
TRBJ1-1 TRBV30 NA NA CAWSGGAGGMRNTEAFF TGTGCCTGGAGTGGAGGGGCGGGGGGGATGAGGAACACTGAAGCTTTCTTT
TRBJ2-1 TRBV25-1 NA NA CASSDGQYNEQFF TGTGCCAGCAGTGATGGACAGTACAATGAGCAGTTCTTC
TRBJ1-1 TRBV28 TRBD1 NA CASSLWGMGQGNTEAFF TGTGCCAGCAGTTTATGGGGTATGGGACAGGGGAACACTGAAGCTTTCTTT
TRBJ1-3 TRBV7-9 NA NA CASSLALRGSSGNTIYF TGTGCCAGCAGCTTAGCGTTGCGGGGATCCTCTGGAAACACCATATATTTT
TRBJ2-5 TRBV28 NA NA CASSYPGLPETQYF TGTGCCAGCAGTTACCCCGGACTCCCAGAGACCCAGTACTTC
TRBJ2-2 TRBV7-9 NA NA CASSLGEPNTGELFF TGTGCCAGCAGCTTAGGAGAGCCGAACACCGGGGAGCTGTTTTTT
TRBJ1-1 TRBV28 TRBD1 NA CASKTGQNTEAFF TGTGCCAGCAAGACAGGGCAGAACACTGAAGCTTTCTTT
TRBJ2-7 TRBV13 TRBD2 NA CASSRVSWSSGFATHEQYF TGTGCCAGCAGCCGCGTCAGTTGGTCTAGCGGGTTTGCGACCCACGAGCAGTACTTC
TRBJ2-3 TRBV7-9 NA NA CASRLGFTDTQYF TGTGCCAGCAGACTCGGGTTCACAGATACGCAGTATTTT
TRBJ2-5 TRBV5-6 TRBD2 NA CASSLQRSSGINRETQYF TGTGCCAGTAGTCTTCAGAGGTCTAGCGGGATAAACCGGGAGACCCAGTACTTC
TRBJ2-7 TRBV5-4 TRBD1 NA CASSRDRAGSGEQYF TGTGCCAGCAGCAGGGACAGGGCAGGGTCTGGGGAGCAGTACTTC
TRBJ1-5 TRBV5-1 NA NA CASSLEPNQPQHF TGCGCCAGCAGCTTGGAGCCGAACCAGCCCCAGCATTTT
TRBJ2-1 TRBV28 NA NA CASSLRDKYNEQFF TGTGCCAGCAGTTTAAGGGACAAGTACAATGAGCAGTTCTTC
TRBJ2-1 TRBV27 NA NA CASSRGRWSSYNEQFF TGTGCCAGCAGCAGGGGACGGTGGAGCTCCTACAATGAGCAGTTCTTC
TRBJ2-4 TRBV11-2 NA NA CASSLLYSSGNIQYF TGTGCCAGCAGCTTATTGTACTCCTCGGGAAACATTCAGTACTTC
TRBJ1-3 TRBV2 NA NA CASSVPGGAGNTIYF TGTGCCAGCAGTGTCCCGGGGGGTGCTGGAAACACCATATATTTT
TRBJ2-1 TRBV9 NA NA CASSVGPSGRVSYNEQFF TGTGCCAGCAGCGTAGGCCCCTCCGGCAGGGTCTCCTACAATGAGCAGTTCTTC
TRBJ2-5 TRBV5-6 NA NA CASSTKKETQYF TGTGCCAGCAGCACAAAAAAGGAGACCCAGTACTTC
TRBJ2-7 TRBV29-1 NA NA CSVEWRGSEQYF TGCAGCGTTGAATGGAGGGGCAGCGAGCAGTACTTC
TRBJ2-1 TRBV5-1 TRBD2 NA CASSRGTRVNEQFF TGCGCCAGCAGCCGGGGGACTAGAGTCAATGAGCAGTTCTTC
TRBJ2-3 TRBV9 NA once CASSPRGGWSTDTQYF TGTGCCAGCAGCCCTAGGGGGGGCTGGAGCACAGATACGCAGTATTTT
TRBJ2-2 TRBV5-1 TRBD2 NA CASSWTSGTAGELFF TGCGCCAGCAGCTGGACTAGCGGGACCGCCGGGGAGCTGTTTTTT
TRBJ2-7 TRBV28 TRBD2 NA CASSPGDSGRIEQYF TGTGCCAGCAGCCCTGGGGATAGCGGGAGGATCGAGCAGTACTTC
TRBJ2-5 TRBV19 TRBD1 NA CASSIGILTGGQSETQYF TGTGCCAGTAGTATAGGTATTTTGACAGGGGGCCAGTCAGAGACCCAGTACTTC
TRBJ2-7 TRBV27 NA NA CASSGSQASSYEQYF TGTGCCAGCAGCGGGAGTCAGGCCAGCTCCTACGAGCAGTACTTC
TRBJ2-7 TRBV29-1 TRBD1 NA CSVERTGGYEQYF TGCAGCGTGGAGAGGACAGGGGGTTACGAGCAGTACTTC
TRBJ1-5 TRBV19 TRBD1 NA CASRNPPGQGNQPQHF TGTGCCAGTAGGAACCCTCCGGGACAGGGTAATCAGCCCCAGCATTTT
TRBJ2-5 TRBV5-1 NA once CASSFQGPAGETQYF TGCGCCAGCAGCTTCCAGGGACCTGCGGGGGAGACCCAGTACTTC
TRBJ2-7 TRBV5-6 NA few CASSPWGRLREQYF TGTGCCAGCAGCCCGTGGGGCCGGCTCCGCGAGCAGTACTTC
TRBJ1-2 TRBV2 TRBD1 NA CASSDGTGDKGYTF TGTGCCAGCAGTGATGGGACAGGGGATAAAGGCTACACCTTC
TRBJ1-1 TRBV5-1 NA NA CASRRTPNTEAFF TGCGCCAGCAGACGGACACCAAACACTGAAGCTTTCTTT
TRBJ1-2 TRBV2 NA NA CASRDMGIWYGYTF TGTGCCAGCAGGGATATGGGCATATGGTATGGCTACACCTTC
TRBJ1-2 TRBV29-1 NA NA CSVGDRYGYTF TGCAGCGTCGGAGACAGATATGGCTACACCTTC
TRBJ2-7 TRBV5-5 NA few CASREFWQGNEQYF TGTGCCAGCAGAGAATTTTGGCAGGGTAACGAGCAGTACTTC